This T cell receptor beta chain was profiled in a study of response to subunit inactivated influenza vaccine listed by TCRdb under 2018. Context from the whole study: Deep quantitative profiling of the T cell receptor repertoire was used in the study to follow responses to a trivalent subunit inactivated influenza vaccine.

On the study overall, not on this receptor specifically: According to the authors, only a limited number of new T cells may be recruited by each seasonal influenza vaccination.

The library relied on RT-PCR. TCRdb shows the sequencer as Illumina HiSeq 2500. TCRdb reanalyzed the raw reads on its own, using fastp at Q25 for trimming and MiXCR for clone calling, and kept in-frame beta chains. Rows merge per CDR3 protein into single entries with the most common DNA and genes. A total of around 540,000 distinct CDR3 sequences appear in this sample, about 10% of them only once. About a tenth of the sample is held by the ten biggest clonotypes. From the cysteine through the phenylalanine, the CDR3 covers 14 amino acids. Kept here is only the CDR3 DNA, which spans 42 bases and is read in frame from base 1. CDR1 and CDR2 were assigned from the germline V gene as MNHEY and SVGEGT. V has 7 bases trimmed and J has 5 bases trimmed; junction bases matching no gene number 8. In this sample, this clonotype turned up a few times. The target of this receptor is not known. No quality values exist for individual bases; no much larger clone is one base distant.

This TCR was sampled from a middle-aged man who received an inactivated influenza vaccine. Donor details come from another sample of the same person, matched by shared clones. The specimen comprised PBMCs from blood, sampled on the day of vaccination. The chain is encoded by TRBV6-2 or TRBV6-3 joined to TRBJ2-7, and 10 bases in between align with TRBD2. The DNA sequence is TGTGCCAGCATTCCTTCTAGCGGGAGCCACGAGCAGTACTTC. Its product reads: CASIPSSGSHEQYF.